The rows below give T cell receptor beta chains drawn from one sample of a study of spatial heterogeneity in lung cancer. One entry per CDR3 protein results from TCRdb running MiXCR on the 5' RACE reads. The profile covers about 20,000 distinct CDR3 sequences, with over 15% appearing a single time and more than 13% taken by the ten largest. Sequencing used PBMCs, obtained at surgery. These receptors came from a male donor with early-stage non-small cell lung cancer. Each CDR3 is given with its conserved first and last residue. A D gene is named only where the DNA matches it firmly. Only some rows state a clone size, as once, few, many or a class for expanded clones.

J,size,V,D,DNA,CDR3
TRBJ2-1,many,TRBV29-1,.,TGCAGCGTTTGGGGGGCGAATACTAATGAGCAGTTCTTC,CSVWGANTNEQFF
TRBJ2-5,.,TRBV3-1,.,TGTGCCAGCAGCCAGACAGGGGCGGGGGGATTCCAAGAGACCCAGTACTTC,CASSQTGAGGFQETQYF
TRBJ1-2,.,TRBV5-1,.,TGCGCCAGCAGCCCCCGTTGGCAGGGCTATGGCTACACCTTC,CASSPRWQGYGYTF
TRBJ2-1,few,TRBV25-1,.,TGTGCCAGCAGTGAATGGGGTGCGGACGGGGGCAATGAGCAGTTCTTC,CASSEWGADGGNEQFF
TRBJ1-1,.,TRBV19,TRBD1,TGTGCCAGTAGAAGGACAGGAACCTTTGAAGCTTTCTTT,CASRRTGTFEAFF
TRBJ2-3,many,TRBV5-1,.,TGCGCCAGCAGCTTTGGGCCAGTGAAGACAGATACGCAGTATTTT,CASSFGPVKTDTQYF
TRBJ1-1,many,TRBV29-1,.,TGCAGCGTTGGTTCCAAGGGAACAGGAGCTTTCTTT,CSVGSKGTGAFF
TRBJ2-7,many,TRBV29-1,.,TGCAGCGCGAGGGTTTACTACGAGCAGTACTTC,CSARVYYEQYF
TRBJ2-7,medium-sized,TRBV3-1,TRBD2,TGTGCCAGCAGCCAAGGGCCTAGCGGGGGGGCCGAGCAGTACTTC,CASSQGPSGGAEQYF
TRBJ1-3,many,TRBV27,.,TGTGCCAGCATGAAGACAGGCAGCTCTGGAAACACCATATATTTT,CASMKTGSSGNTIYF
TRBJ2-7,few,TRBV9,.,TGTGCCAGCAGCGAGAGCCCCTCGGCCGCAGGGGAGCAGTACTTC,CASSESPSAAGEQYF
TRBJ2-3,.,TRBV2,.,TGTGCCAGCTCAAACGGTGACACAGATACGCAGTATTTT,CASSNGDTDTQYF
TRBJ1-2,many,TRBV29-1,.,TGCAGCGTTGAACGGGCAACAGACGAGACTAACTATGGCTACACCTTC,CSVERATDETNYGYTF
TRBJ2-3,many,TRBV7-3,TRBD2,TGTGCCAGCAGCCCGGACCGGGGGGGAAGCACAGATACGCAGTATTTT,CASSPDRGGSTDTQYF
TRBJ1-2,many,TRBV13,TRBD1,TGTGCCAGCAGCACCATTGACAGGGTGAATGGCTACACCTTC,CASSTIDRVNGYTF
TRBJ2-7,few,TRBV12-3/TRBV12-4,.,TGTGCCAGCGGGAGGGGACAGAAGGCCTACGAGCAGTACTTC,CASGRGQKAYEQYF
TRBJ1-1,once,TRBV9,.,TGTGCCAGCAGCGTAGGGGGGGCGACGAGCACTGAAGCTTTCTTT,CASSVGGATSTEAFF
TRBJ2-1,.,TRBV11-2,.,TGTGCCAGCAGCTTCTCAGGGTCCTACAATGAGCAGTTCTTC,CASSFSGSYNEQFF
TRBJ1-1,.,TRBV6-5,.,TGTGCCAGCAGTCATCTGAACACTGAAGCTTTCTTT,CASSHLNTEAFF
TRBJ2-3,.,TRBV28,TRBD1,TGTGCCAGCAGTTTAATCCAGGGGGCGCGAACAGATACGCAGTATTTT,CASSLIQGARTDTQYF
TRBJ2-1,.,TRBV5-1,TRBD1,TGCGCCAGCAGCTTCCGGGACAGAAACTATAATGAGCAGTTCTTC,CASSFRDRNYNEQFF
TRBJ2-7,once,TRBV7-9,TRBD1,TGTGCCAGCAGCTCCAGCCGGGACAGCTCCTACGAGCAGTACTTC,CASSSSRDSSYEQYF
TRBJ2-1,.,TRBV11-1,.,TGTGCCAGCAGCTTAGCGGGGGTAGATGAGCAGTTCTTC,CASSLAGVDEQFF
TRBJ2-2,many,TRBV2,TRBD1,TGTGCCAGCAGTGGACAGGGGGCAAGGACCGGGGAGCTGTTTTTT,CASSGQGARTGELFF
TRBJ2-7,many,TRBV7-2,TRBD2,TGTGCCAGCAGCAAGAGAGCGGGGGGGCTAGTCTACGAGCAGTACTTC,CASSKRAGGLVYEQYF
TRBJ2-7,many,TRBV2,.,TGTGCCAGCAGCGCATCCTACGAGCAGTACTTC,CASSASYEQYF
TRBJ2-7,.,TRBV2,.,TGTGTCAGCAGCCTAGACCAGGGGGGGTCCTACGAGCAGTACTTC,CVSSLDQGGSYEQYF
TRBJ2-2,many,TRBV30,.,TGTGCCTGGAGAAGTCAGGGGAACACCGGGGAGCTGTTTTTT,CAWRSQGNTGELFF
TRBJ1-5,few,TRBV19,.,TGTGCCAGTAGTATAGTCGGGAAACAGGCGTATCAGCCCCAGCATTTT,CASSIVGKQAYQPQHF
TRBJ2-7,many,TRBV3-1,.,TGTGCCAGCAGCCAAGCAAGCAGGATCCCTGGCGAGCAGTACTTC,CASSQASRIPGEQYF
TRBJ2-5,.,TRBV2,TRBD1,TGTGCCAACCGTCCCGGGACAGGGTACCAAGAGACCCAGTACTTC,CANRPGTGYQETQYF
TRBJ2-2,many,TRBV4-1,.,TGCGCCAGCAGCCAAGGACCGGCCGCCGGGGAGCTGTTTTTT,CASSQGPAAGELFF
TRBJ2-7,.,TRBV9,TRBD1,TGTGCCAGCAGCGTAGGGGGACAGGGGGCCTCCTACGAGCAGTACTTC,CASSVGGQGASYEQYF
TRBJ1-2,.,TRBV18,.,TGTGCCAGCTCGGAGGGACCGACCTATGGCTACACCTTC,CASSEGPTYGYTF
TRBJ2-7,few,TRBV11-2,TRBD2,TGTGCCAGCAGCTTAGGTGTAGCGGGGGGGCTAAACGAGCAGTACTTC,CASSLGVAGGLNEQYF
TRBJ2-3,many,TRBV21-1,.,TGTGCCAGCAGCAAAGGACAGGATGCGCAGTATTTT,CASSKGQDAQYF
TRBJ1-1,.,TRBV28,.,TGTGCCAGCAGTGACTTCAGGATCTCGGCTTTCTTT,CASSDFRISAFF
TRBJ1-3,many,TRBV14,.,TGTGCCAGCAGCCAATCCCCACGTTACTCTGGAAACACCATATATTTT,CASSQSPRYSGNTIYF
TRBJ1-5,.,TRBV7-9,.,TGTGCCAGCAGCCCTACAGTGATCTCCACCCAGCATTTT,CASSPTVISTQHF
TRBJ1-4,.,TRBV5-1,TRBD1,TGCGCCAGCCGACAGGGAAATGAAAAACTGTTTTTT,CASRQGNEKLFF
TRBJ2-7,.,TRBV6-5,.,TGTGCCAGCAGTTCCGGACTTGTCGAGCAGTACTTC,CASSSGLVEQYF
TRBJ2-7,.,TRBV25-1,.,TGTGCCAGCAGTGAATTTGTCGGCACCTACGAGCAGTACTTC,CASSEFVGTYEQYF
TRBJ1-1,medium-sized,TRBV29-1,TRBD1,TGCAGCGTGGGACAGCAGAACACTGAAGCTTTCTTT,CSVGQQNTEAFF
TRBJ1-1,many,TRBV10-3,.,TGTGCCATCAGTGAGTCTGGCCTTGGCGCTGAAGCTTTCTTT,CAISESGLGAEAFF
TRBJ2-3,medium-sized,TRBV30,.,TGTGCCTGGAGTAGGGCAGCAGATACGCAGTATTTT,CAWSRAADTQYF
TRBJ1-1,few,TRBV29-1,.,TGCAGCGTTGAAGGACAGGCATTGAACACTGAAGCTTTCTTT,CSVEGQALNTEAFF
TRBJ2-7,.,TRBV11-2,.,TGTGCCAGCAGCTTAGAAGGGATCGAGCAGTACTTC,CASSLEGIEQYF
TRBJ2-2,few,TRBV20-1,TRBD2,TGCAGTGCTAGAGGCGGTAGCGGGGGAGCAAACACCGGGGAGCTGTTTTTT,CSARGGSGGANTGELFF
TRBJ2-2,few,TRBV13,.,TGTGCCAGCAGCTTAGGCCAGGACACCGGGGAGCTGTTTTTT,CASSLGQDTGELFF